These 8 T cell receptor beta chains were sequenced from one sample in a study of identical twins. MiXCR, run by TCRdb on the 5' RACE reads, gives a single entry per CDR3 protein. The sample yields around 1.7 million distinct CDR3 sequences, roughly a third seen once. What was sequenced was cord blood. The receptors were gathered from a newborn girl in good health.

CDR3 sequence (DNA): TGTGCCAGCAGCCGTACTAAACTCCAGGGGGCAGTTGGAAACACCATATATTTT. This gives the protein CASSRTKLQGAVGNTIYF. The chain couples TRBV7-9 to TRBJ1-3; 8 nucleotides match TRBD1. The CDR3 consists of 18 residues. Germline loops: CDR1 SEHNR, CDR2 FQNEAQ (reference sequence). V shed 5 bases and J 3 bases; nucleotides not matched to a gene: 15.

This clonotype was observed at least ten times. This chain connects TRBV4-2 to TRBJ1-4; a possible D gene is TRBD1 (5 bases). Trimming removed 0 bases from V and 0 bases from J, with 5 bases in between. The CDR3 length is 15 residues. Looked up from germline, CDR1 is LGHNA and CDR2 is YNFKEQ. The CDR3 DNA reads as TGTGCCAGCAGCCAAGACAGGGCAACTAATGAAAAACTGTTTTTT. It yields the protein CASSQDRATNEKLFF.

A word on this clonotype: This may be a read error, as it is one base from a much larger clone. This chain connects TRBV12-3 or TRBV12-4 to TRBJ2-3; a weak D match, TRBD2 (5 bases). The CDR3 has 15 residues. The CDR3 DNA is TGTGCCGGCAGTTTAGCCCCTACTAGTACCGATACGCAGTATTTT. Protein: CAGSLAPTSTDTQYF.

This chain uses TRBV27 with TRBJ2-5, with TRBD1 identical over 7 bases. The CDR3 runs 14 residues. V lost 6 bases and J lost 11; bases outside the gene matches: 15. Germline assignment: CDR1 MNHEY and CDR2 SMNVEV (reference sequence). The DNA for the CDR3 is TGTGCCAGCAGACCCGGGACAGTGAACACAGAGCAGTACTTC. Translating gives CASRPGTVNTEQYF.

The CDR3 DNA sequence: TGTGCCATCAGTGCAGTCCCCACTGAAGCTTTCTTT. Its protein is CAISAVPTEAFF. This rearrangement joins TRBV10-3 to TRBJ1-1; D is unclear. CDR3 length: 12 residues. CDR1 is ENHRY and CDR2 is SYGVKD in the germline V gene. Trimming stripped 4 bases from V and 4 bases from J, with 7 bases between.

This chain uses TRBV4-1 with TRBJ1-5; D not resolved. V dropped 1 base and J dropped 9 bases, with 16 bases sitting between them. Looked up from germline, CDR1 is MGHRA and CDR2 is YSYEKL. The CDR3 loop spans 15 amino acids. CDR3 nucleotides: TGCGCCAGCAGCCAAGCAGTTCCGCCTTTTGGGCCCCAGCATTTT. This translates into CASSQAVPPFGPQHF.

This clonotype came up a few times. The chain is built from TRBV24-1 and TRBJ2-4, with 7 bases aligning to TRBD1. V gave up 3 bases and J gave up 8 bases; unmatched junction bases: 6. Germline CDR1 and CDR2: KGHDR and SFDVKD. The CDR3 covers 14 residues. This chain's CDR3 is CATSDPRGQDIQYF. DNA for the CDR3: TGTGCCACCAGTGATCCGCGAGGACAGGACATTCAGTACTTC.

The chain links TRBV9 to TRBJ2-1, with 14 bases fitting TRBD2. V was pared by 3 bases and J by 8 bases, with 4 bases of the junction left unmatched. The CDR3 consists of 15 residues. Germline V CDR1 and CDR2: SGDLS, YYNGEE. DNA of the CDR3: TGTGCCAGCAGCGAGACTAGCGGGAGGGCGGATGAGCAGTTCTTC. This translates into CASSETSGRADEQFF.